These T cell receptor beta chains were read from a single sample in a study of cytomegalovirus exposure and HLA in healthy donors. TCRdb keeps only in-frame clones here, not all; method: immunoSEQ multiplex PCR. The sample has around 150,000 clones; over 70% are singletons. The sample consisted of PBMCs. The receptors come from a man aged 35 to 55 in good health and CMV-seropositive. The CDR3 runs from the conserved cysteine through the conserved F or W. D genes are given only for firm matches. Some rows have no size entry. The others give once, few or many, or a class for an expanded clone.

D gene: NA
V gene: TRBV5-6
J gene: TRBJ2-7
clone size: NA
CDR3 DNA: TGTGCCAGCAGCTTGAGGTCAGGGGTCCACTACGAGCAGTACTTC
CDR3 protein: CASSLRSGVHYEQYF

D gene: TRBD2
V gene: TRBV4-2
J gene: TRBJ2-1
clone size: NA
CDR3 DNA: TGTGCCAGCAGCCAAGATCCGACTAGCGGGAGCAATGAGCAGTTCTTC
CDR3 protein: CASSQDPTSGSNEQFF

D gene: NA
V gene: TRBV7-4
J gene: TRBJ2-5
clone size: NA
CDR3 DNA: TGTGCCAGCAGCCCCCCTTCGTTCGGGGGCCAAGAGACCCAGTACTTC
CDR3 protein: CASSPPSFGGQETQYF

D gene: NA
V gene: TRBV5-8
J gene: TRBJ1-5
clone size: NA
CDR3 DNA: TGTGCCAGCAGCACGGACGGGAGGGGCCAACCCAATCAGCCCCAGCATTTT
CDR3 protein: CASSTDGRGQPNQPQHF

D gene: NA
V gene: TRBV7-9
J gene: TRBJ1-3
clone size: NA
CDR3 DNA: TGTGCCAGCAGCTTAAGGCAGGTCTCTGGAAACACCATATATTTT
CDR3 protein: CASSLRQVSGNTIYF

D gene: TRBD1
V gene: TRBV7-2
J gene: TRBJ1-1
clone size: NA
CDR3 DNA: TGTGCCAGCAGCTTAGCGGCAGGGGGCAGGTCTGAAGCTTTCTTT
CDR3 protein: CASSLAAGGRSEAFF

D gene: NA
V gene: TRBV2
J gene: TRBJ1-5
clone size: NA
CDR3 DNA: TGTGCCAGCAACAGGGATAGCAATCAGCCCCAGCATTTT
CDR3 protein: CASNRDSNQPQHF

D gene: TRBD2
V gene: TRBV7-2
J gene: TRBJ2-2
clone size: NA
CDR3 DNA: TGTGCCAGCAGCTTAGTTGGCGGGGGGAACACCGGGGAGCTGTTTTTT
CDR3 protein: CASSLVGGGNTGELFF

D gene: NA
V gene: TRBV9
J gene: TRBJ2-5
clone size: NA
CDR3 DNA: TGTGCCAGCAGCGTACAGGCCAGCATCCAAGAGACCCAGTACTTC
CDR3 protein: CASSVQASIQETQYF

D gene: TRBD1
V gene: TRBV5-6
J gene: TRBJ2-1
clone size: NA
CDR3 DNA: TGTGCCAGCAGCTTAAGGGGGCGGTACAATGAGCAGTTCTTC
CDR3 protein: CASSLRGRYNEQFF

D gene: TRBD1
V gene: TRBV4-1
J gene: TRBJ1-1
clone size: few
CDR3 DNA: TGCGCCAGCAGCCAAGGACAGGGCGACACTGAAGCTTTCTTT
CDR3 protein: CASSQGQGDTEAFF

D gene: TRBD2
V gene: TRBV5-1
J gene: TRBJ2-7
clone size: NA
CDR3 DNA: TGCGCCAGCAGCTCCCATAGCGGGGCCATTTTAGAGCAGTACTTC
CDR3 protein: CASSSHSGAILEQYF

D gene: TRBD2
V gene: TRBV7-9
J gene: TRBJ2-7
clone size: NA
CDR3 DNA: TGTGCCAGCAGCCCTGGAGCGGGATTAGACTCCTACGAGCAGTACTTC
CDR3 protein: CASSPGAGLDSYEQYF

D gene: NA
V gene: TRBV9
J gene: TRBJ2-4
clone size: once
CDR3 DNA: TGTGCCAGCAGCGTAACGGACAGTTTCAGCCTGAACATTCAGTACTTC
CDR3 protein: CASSVTDSFSLNIQYF

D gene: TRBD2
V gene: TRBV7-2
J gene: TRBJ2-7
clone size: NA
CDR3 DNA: TGTGCCAGCAGCTTAGCCCCCCCCGGGACTAGCGGGAACGAGCAGTACTTC
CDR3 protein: CASSLAPPGTSGNEQYF

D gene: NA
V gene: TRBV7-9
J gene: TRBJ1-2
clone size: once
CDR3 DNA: TGTGCCAGCAGCTTAGTGGGGGGGGGAGGCAGCTATGGCTACACCTTC
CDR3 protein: CASSLVGGGGSYGYTF

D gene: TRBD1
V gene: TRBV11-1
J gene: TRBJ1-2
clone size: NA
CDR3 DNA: TGTGCCAGCAGCCCGGGACAGGGGGCGGCCTATGGCTACACCTTC
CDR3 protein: CASSPGQGAAYGYTF

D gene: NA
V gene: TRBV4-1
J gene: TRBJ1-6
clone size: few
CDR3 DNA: TGCGCCAGCAGCCAAGGACCGGGATATAATTCACCCCTCCACTTT
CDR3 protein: CASSQGPGYNSPLHF

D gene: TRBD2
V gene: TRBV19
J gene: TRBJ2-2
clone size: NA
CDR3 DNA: TGTGCCAGTAGTCCTGGCGATCCGGGACTAGGACGGGTTGGGGAGCTGTTTTTT
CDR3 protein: CASSPGDPGLGRVGELFF

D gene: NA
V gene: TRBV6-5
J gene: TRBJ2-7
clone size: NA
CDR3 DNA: TGTGCCAGCTCAAGGCGGGGGCCCACCTCGGGGCAGTACTTC
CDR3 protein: CASSRRGPTSGQYF

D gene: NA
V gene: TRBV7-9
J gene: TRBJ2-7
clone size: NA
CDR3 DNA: TGTGCCAGCAGCTTAAAGAGCTACGAGCAGTACTTC
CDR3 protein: CASSLKSYEQYF

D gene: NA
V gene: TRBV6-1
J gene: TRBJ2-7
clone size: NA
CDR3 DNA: TGTGCCAGCAGTGACCAGGGACTCAGCTCCTACGAGCAGTACTTC
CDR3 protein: CASSDQGLSSYEQYF

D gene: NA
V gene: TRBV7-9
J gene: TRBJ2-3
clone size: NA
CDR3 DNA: TGTGCCAGCAGCCCGGTTGCGGGGATGGAAGATACGCAGTATTTT
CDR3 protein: CASSPVAGMEDTQYF

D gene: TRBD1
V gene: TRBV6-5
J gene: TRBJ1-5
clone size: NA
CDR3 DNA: TGTGCCAGCAGAAGCGGGACAGGGGAGCGGTCCCAGCATTTT
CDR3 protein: CASRSGTGERSQHF

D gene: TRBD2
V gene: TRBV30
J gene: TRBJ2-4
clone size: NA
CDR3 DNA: TGTGCCTGGAGTGTATCTAGCGGGAGGGCCAAAAACATTCAGTACTTC
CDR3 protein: CAWSVSSGRAKNIQYF

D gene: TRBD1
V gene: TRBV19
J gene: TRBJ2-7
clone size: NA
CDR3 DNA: TGTGCCAGTACCATTACCGGGACAGGGGCCTACGAGCAGTACTTC
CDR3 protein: CASTITGTGAYEQYF

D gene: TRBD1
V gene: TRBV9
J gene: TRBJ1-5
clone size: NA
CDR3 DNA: TGTGCCAGCAGCGTAGAAACAGGGGAAGGTCAGCCCCAGCATTTT
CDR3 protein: CASSVETGEGQPQHF

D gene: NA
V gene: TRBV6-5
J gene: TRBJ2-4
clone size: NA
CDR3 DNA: TGTGCCAGCAGTGCCCGGGGGTCGGAAAACATTCAGTACTTC
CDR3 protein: CASSARGSENIQYF

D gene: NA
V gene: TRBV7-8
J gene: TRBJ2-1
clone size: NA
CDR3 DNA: TGTGCCAGCAGCCACCGGGAAGGCGGCTATGAGCAGTTCTTC
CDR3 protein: CASSHREGGYEQFF

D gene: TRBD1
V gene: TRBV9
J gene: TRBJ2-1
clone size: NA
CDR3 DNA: TGTGCCAGCAGCGTAGAAGAGGGGGCGGCCTACAATGAGCAGTTCTTC
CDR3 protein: CASSVEEGAAYNEQFF

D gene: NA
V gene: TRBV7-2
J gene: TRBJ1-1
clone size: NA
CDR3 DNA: TGTGCCAGCAGCTACTCCGGGTGGGAAGCTTTCTTT
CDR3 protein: CASSYSGWEAFF

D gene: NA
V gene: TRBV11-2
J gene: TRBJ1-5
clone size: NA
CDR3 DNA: TGTGCCAGCAGCTTAGGGCAGGGGTATAACAATCAGCCCCAGCATTTT
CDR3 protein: CASSLGQGYNNQPQHF

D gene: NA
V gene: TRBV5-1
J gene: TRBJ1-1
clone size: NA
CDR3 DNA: TGCGCCAGCAGCTCACAACCCCGACAGAATGAAGCTTTCTTT
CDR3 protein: CASSSQPRQNEAFF

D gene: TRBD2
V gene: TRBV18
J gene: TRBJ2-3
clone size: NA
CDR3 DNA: TGTGCCAGCTCACCCCGTGCGGTCGTTACTAGCGTTACAGATACGCAGTATTTT
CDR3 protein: CASSPRAVVTSVTDTQYF

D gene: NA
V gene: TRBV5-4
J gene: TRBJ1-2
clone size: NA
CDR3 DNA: TGTGCCAGCAGCTTGCAGGGGAATGGCTACACCTTC
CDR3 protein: CASSLQGNGYTF

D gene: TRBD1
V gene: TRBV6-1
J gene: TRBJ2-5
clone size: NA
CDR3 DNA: TGTGCCAGCCAGACAGGGGGCGCGGAGACCCAGTACTTC
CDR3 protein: CASQTGGAETQYF

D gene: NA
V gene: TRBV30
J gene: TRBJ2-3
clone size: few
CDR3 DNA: TGTGCCTGGAGTCCCTCCCTAGATACGCAGTATTTT
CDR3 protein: CAWSPSLDTQYF

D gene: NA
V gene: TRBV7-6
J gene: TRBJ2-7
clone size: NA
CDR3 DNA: TGTGCCAGCAGCTTAACCGGGGTAGGCTACGAGCAGTACTTC
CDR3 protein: CASSLTGVGYEQYF

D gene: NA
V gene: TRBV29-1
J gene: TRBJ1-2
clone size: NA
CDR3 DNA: TGCAGCGCCCCGGACAGAAACTATGGCTACACCTTC
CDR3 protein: CSAPDRNYGYTF

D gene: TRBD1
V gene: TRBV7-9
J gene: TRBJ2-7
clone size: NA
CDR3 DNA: TGTGCCAGCAGCCCCATCGGACAGGGCGCCTCCTACGAGCAGTACTTC
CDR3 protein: CASSPIGQGASYEQYF

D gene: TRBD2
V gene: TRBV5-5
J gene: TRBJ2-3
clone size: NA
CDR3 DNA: TGTGCCAGCAGCCGTCTAGCGGGGGAGCCCACAGATACGCAGTATTTT
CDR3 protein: CASSRLAGEPTDTQYF

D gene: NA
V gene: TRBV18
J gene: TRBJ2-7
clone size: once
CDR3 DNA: TGTGCCAGCTCACTTTCCCTCCAGGGCGACGAGCAGTACTTC
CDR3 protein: CASSLSLQGDEQYF

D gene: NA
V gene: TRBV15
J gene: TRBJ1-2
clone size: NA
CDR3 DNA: TGTGCCACCAGCACCCGGGGGGTTTATGGCTACACCTTC
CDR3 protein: CATSTRGVYGYTF

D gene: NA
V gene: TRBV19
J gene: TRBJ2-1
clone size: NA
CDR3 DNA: TGTGCCAGTAGTACTTTTGGTGTAGGGGATGAGCAGTTCTTC
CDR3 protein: CASSTFGVGDEQFF

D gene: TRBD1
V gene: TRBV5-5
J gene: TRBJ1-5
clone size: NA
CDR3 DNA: TGTGCCAGCAGCTCGGGGACAGGCACTAATCAGCCCCAGCATTTT
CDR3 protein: CASSSGTGTNQPQHF

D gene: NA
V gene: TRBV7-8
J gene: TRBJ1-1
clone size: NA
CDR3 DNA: TGTGCCAGCAGCCTCACGGGAAACACTGAAGCTTTCTTT
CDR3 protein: CASSLTGNTEAFF

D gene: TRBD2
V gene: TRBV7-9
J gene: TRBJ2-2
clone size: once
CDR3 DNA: TGTGCCAGCAGCACCAGGACTAGCGGGAGTCCCGGGGAGCTGTTTTTT
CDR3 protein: CASSTRTSGSPGELFF

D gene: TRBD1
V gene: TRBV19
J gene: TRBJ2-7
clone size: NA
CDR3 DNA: TGTGCCTCACAGTCGACAGGGGGCATCTACGAGCAGTACTTC
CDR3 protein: CASQSTGGIYEQYF

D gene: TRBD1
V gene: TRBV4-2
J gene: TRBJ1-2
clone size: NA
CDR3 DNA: TGTGCCAGCAGCCGAGGGACAGGGTATGGCTACACCTTC
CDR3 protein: CASSRGTGYGYTF

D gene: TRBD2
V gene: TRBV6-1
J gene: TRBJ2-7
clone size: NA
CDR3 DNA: TGTGCCACTGGGGGGGCTAGCGGGGCTTACGAGCAGTACTTC
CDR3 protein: CATGGASGAYEQYF

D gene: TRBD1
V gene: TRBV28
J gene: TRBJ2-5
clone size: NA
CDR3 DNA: TGTGCCAGCAGTTTATTGCCAGGGGGCAGGCAGGAGACCCAGTACTTC
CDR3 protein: CASSLLPGGRQETQYF

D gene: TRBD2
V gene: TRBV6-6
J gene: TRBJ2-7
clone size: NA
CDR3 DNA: TGTGCCAGCAGTTACGAGAGCGGGAGAGCGGGGGAGCAGTACTTC
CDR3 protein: CASSYESGRAGEQYF

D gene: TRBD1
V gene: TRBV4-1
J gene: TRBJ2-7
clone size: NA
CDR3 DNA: TGCGCCACAACTTACGGACCCAGGGGGTTACGCGAGCAGTACTTC
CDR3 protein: CATTYGPRGLREQYF

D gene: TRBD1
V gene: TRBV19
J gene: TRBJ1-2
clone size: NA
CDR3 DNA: TGTGCCAGTAGTATGGGGAAGGGGGCGTATGGCTACACCTTC
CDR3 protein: CASSMGKGAYGYTF

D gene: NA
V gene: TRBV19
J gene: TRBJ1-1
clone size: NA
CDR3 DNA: TGTGCCAGTTTTACAGGGAACACTGAAGCTTTCTTT
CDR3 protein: CASFTGNTEAFF

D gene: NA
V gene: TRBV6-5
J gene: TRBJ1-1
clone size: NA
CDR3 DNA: TGTGCCAGCAGTTACGATACAGGTGAAGCTTTCTTT
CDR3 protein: CASSYDTGEAFF

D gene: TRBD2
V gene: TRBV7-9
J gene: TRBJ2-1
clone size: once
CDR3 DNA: TGTGCCAGCAGCTTAGTAACTAGCGGGAGGAATGAGCAGTTCTTC
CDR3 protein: CASSLVTSGRNEQFF

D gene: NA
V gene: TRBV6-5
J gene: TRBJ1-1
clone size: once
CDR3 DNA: TGTGCCAGCAGCTCCCGGGGGAACACTGAAGCTTTCTTT
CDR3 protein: CASSSRGNTEAFF

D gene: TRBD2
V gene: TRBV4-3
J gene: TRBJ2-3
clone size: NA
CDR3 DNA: TGCGCCAGCAGCCAAGATGGAACTAGCGGGAGCCCAGATACGCAGTATTTT
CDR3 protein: CASSQDGTSGSPDTQYF